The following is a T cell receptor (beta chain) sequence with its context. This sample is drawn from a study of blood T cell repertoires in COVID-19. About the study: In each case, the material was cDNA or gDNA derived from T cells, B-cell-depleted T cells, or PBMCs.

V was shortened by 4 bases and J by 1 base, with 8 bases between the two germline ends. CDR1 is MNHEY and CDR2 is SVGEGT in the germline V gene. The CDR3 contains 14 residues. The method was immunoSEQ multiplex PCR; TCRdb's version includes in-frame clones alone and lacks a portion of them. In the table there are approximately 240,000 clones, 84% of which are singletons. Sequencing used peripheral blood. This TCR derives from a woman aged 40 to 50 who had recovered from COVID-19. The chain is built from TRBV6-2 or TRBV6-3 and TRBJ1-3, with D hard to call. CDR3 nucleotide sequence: TGTGCCAGCAGTTCCGGAGGTTCTGGAAACACCATATATTTT. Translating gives CASSSGGSGNTIYF.